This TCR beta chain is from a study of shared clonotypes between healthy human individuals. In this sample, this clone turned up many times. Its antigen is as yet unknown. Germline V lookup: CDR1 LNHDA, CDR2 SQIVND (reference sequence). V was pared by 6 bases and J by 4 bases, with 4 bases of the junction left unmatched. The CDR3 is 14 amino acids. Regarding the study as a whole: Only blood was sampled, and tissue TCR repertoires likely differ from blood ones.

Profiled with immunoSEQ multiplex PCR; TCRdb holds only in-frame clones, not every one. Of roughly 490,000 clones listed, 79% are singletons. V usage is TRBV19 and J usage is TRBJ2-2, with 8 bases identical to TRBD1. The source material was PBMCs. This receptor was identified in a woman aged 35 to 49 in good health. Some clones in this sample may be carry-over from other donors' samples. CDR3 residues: CASSLTGGTGELFF. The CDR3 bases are TGTGCCAGTAGCCTAACAGGGGGCACCGGGGAGCTGTTTTTT.